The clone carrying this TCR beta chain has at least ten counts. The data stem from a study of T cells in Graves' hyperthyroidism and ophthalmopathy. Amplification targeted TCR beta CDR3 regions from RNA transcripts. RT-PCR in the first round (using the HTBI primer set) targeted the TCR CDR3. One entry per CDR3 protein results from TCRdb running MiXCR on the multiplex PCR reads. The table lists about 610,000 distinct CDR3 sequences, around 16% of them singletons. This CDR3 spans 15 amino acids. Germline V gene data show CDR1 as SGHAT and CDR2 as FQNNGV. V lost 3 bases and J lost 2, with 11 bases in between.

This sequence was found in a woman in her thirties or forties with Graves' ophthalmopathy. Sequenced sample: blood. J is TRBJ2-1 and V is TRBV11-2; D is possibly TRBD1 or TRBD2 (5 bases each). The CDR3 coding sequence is TGTGCCAGCAGCTTCGGTCAGGGAGCCTACAATGAGCAGTTCTTC. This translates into CASSFGQGAYNEQFF. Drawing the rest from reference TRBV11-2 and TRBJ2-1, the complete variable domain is EAGVAQSPRYKIIEKRQSVAFWCNPISGHATLYWYQQILGQGPKLLIQFQNNGVVDDSQLPKDRFSAERLKGVDSTLKIQPAKLEDSAVYLCASSFGQGAYNEQFFGPGTRLTVL.